A single sample is the source of the 27 T cell receptor beta chains below, sequenced in a study of cytomegalovirus exposure and HLA in healthy donors. Sequencing used immunoSEQ multiplex PCR; TCRdb keeps in-frame clones, though not all of them. The sample carries 100,000 or so clones, about 90% recorded once. Sequencing input: PBMCs. These receptor sequences come from a man aged 18 to 35 in good health and CMV-seropositive.

This clone occurred a few times. V gene TRBV5-6 combines with J gene TRBJ2-7; D perhaps matches TRBD2 (5 bases). Germline V CDR1 and CDR2: SGHDT, YYEEEE. V was cut by 0 bases and J by 2 bases, with 12 bases left in between. CDR3 size: 15 residues. The CDR3 DNA reads as TGTGCCAGCAGCTTGGGAGGGCGAAATCCCTACGAGCAGTACTTC. Protein product: CASSLGGRNPYEQYF.

The chain joins TRBV29-1 to TRBJ1-1; weak D call: TRBD1 (5 bases). Germline V gives CDR1 SQVTM, CDR2 ANQGSEA. The ends were cut back, 4 bases at V and 4 bases at J, with 22 bases in the middle. The CDR3 has 16 residues. CDR3 in DNA: TGCAGCGTTGGAGCGGGTACGTCGCGGGGGTTCACTGAAGCTTTCTTT. Amino acids: CSVGAGTSRGFTEAFF.

This rearrangement joins TRBV4-1 to TRBJ2-1, with 7 bases aligning to TRBD2. After removal of 1 base from V and 6 bases from J, the junction contained 6 bases not matched to a gene. Germline V gives CDR1 MGHRA, CDR2 YSYEKL. This CDR3 has 15 amino acids. CDR3 coding DNA: TGCGCCAGCAGCCAAGCCCCAGCGGGACTCAATGAGCAGTTCTTC. Translating gives CASSQAPAGLNEQFF.

The CDR3, as DNA: TGCGCCAGCAGCCAATATAAGGGGGCGAGTGAAAAACTGTTTTTT. As protein: CASSQYKGASEKLFF. The gene calls are TRBV4-3 and TRBJ1-4; 7 positions match TRBD1. The CDR3 extends over 15 amino acids. Germline V gene lookup returns CDR1 LGHNA and CDR2 YSLEER. Losses at the gene ends were 2 bases for V and 7 bases for J; bases not matched to a gene: 7.

This chain uses TRBV6-6 with TRBJ2-2, with D perhaps matching TRBD2 (5 bases). Germline lookup yields CDR1 MNHNY and CDR2 SVGAGI (reference sequence). V lost 4 bases, J lost 5 bases, and 11 bases lay in between. This CDR3 region has 14 residues. The chain's CDR3 is CASSSSRDTGELFF. In nucleotides, the CDR3 is TGTGCCAGCAGTTCCTCCCGGGATACCGGGGAGCTGTTTTTT.

Here the CDR3 reads CASIAGEKYNEQFF. For the CDR3, the DNA is TGTGCCAGCATTGCGGGAGAGAAATACAATGAGCAGTTCTTC. V and J are TRBV2 and TRBJ2-1; TRBD2 matches 7 bases. V lost 7 bases to trimming and J lost 4 bases; unmatched junction nucleotides: 7. Looked up from germline, CDR1 is SNHLY and CDR2 is FYNNEI. The CDR3 is 14 residues long.

This chain joins TRBV10-2 and TRBJ2-7; perhaps TRBD1 as D (5 bases). Germline V CDR1 and CDR2: WSHSY, SAAADI. The CDR3 runs 13 residues. Trimming left V 5 bases short and J 3 bases short, with 11 bases between. CDR3 nucleotides: TGCGCCAGCAGTCCGGACACTAACTACGAGCAGTACTTC. This gives the protein CASSPDTNYEQYF.

The J gene is TRBJ2-3, the V gene TRBV7-3, with 7 positions matching TRBD1. From germline, CDR1 is SGHTA and CDR2 FQGTGA. Losses at the gene ends were 5 bases for V and 7 bases for J; bases not matched to a gene: 15. CDR3 length: 16 residues. DNA for the CDR3: TGTGCCAGCAGCACCGAGCTCGACAGGGTGGAGTATACGCAGTATTTT. This gives the protein CASSTELDRVEYTQYF.

The chain carries TRBV19 and TRBJ1-5; TRBD1 matches 9 bases. Germline V gene data show CDR1 as LNHDA and CDR2 as SQIVND (reference sequence). The CDR3 contains 16 residues. J gave up 6 bases and V 6 bases, and 12 bases lay outside the gene matches. The CDR3 nucleotides read TGTGCCAGTAGACTACTTACAGGGGGCAACAGTCAGCCCCAGCATTTT. This gives the protein CASRLLTGGNSQPQHF.

This chain connects TRBV6-6 to TRBJ2-1, with no clear D. CDR1 and CDR2 (germline): MNHNY, SVGAGI (reference sequence). With 6 bases removed from V and 6 bases from J, the gap between germline ends came to 15 bases. CDR3 size: 14 residues. This chain's CDR3 is CASSHTRTSNEQFF. The CDR3 coding sequence is TGTGCCAGCAGCCATACCCGCACTTCCAATGAGCAGTTCTTC.

This clone was found a few times. The chain recombines TRBV7-9 with TRBJ1-5; unclear D gene. V lost 5 bases to trimming and J lost 2 bases, with 10 bases between them. Per germline, CDR1 SEHNR and CDR2 FQNEAQ (reference sequence). The CDR3 sequence is 14 residues long. The CDR3 region is CASSQAGGNQPQHF. In DNA, the CDR3 is TGTGCCAGCAGCCAGGCCGGGGGCAATCAGCCCCAGCATTTT.

The gene calls are TRBV27 and TRBJ1-2; maybe TRBD1 (5 bases). Looked up from germline, CDR1 is MNHEY and CDR2 is SMNVEV (reference sequence). CDR3 length: 12 amino acids. Trimming pared 6 bases from V and 5 bases from J, leaving 10 bases between. CDR3 region: CASRTVSYGYTF. DNA of the CDR3: TGTGCCAGCAGGACAGTATCTTATGGCTACACCTTC.

The chain has TRBV7-3 and TRBJ2-7; 9 positions match TRBD2. The CDR3 runs to 18 residues. The germline V gene encodes CDR1 SGHTA and CDR2 FQGTGA. V lost 0 bases and J lost 1; bases outside the gene matches: 10. CDR3 DNA: TGTGCCAGCAGCTTAACGACGATAGCGGGAGTAGGGTCCTACGAGCAGTACTTC. This codes for CASSLTTIAGVGSYEQYF.

Concerning this clone itself: The sample holds other DNA sequences that translate to the same CDR3. The CDR3 sequence is CASSYSPGSYEQYF. The CDR3 nucleotides read TGTGCCAGCAGTTACTCCCCGGGGTCCTACGAGCAGTACTTC. This sequence joins TRBV6-5 and TRBJ2-7; TRBD2 is a possible D gene (5 bases). The CDR3 consists of 14 residues. Per germline, CDR1 MNHEY and CDR2 SVGAGI. Deletions cut 0 bases from V and 1 base from J, with 7 bases between.

This sequence joins TRBV19 and TRBJ1-5, with TRBD1 matching 8 bases. CDR1 is LNHDA, CDR2 SQIVND, per germline (reference sequence). J was trimmed by 5 bases and V by 5 bases; bases with no gene match: 8. The CDR3 runs to 15 residues. For the CDR3, the DNA is TGTGCCAGTAGTGACCAGGGGGCCGGGTATCAGCCCCAGCATTTT. Translated: CASSDQGAGYQPQHF.

The chain joins TRBV7-9 to TRBJ2-7; TRBD1 is a possible D gene (6 bases). Trimming took off 4 bases at V and 5 bases at J, with 15 bases between the two ends. The CDR3 has 14 amino acids. CDR1 is SEHNR, CDR2 FQNEAQ, per germline (reference sequence). The CDR3 loop is CASSSPGAPHEQYF. CDR3 coding DNA: TGTGCCAGCAGCTCTCCAGGGGCTCCCCACGAGCAGTACTTC.

J is TRBJ2-4 and V is TRBV10-3; 8 bases line up with TRBD2. The CDR3 contains 17 residues. CDR1 is ENHRY and CDR2 is SYGVKD in the germline V gene. The ends lost 0 bases at V and 9 bases at J; junction bases unmatched: 13. The DNA of the CDR3 is TGTGCCATCAGTGAGTCGATTGCGGGAGGCCGGGGGAGCATTCAGTACTTC. It encodes CAISESIAGGRGSIQYF.

This chain connects TRBV28 to TRBJ2-1; 14 bases align to TRBD2. The CDR3 contains 16 residues. Germline loops: CDR1 MDHEN, CDR2 SYDVKM. The ends lost 5 bases at V and 10 bases at J; junction bases unmatched: 10. CDR3 DNA: TGTGCCAGCAGTCTGGGCACGGGACTAGCGGGAGTAGAGCAGTTCTTC. Amino acids: CASSLGTGLAGVEQFF.

This chain joins TRBV7-2 and TRBJ1-4; possible D gene TRBD1, 6 bases. Per the germline V gene, CDR1 is SGHTA and CDR2 is FQGNSA. The ends were cut back, 4 bases at V and 8 bases at J, with 17 bases in the middle. The CDR3 has 15 residues. Here the CDR3 DNA reads TGTGCCAGCAGCTCAAACCAGGGGTTGAGGGAAAAACTGTTTTTT. This gives the protein CASSSNQGLREKLFF.

V and J are TRBV14 and TRBJ2-7, with TRBD1 matching 8 bases. Germline CDR1 is SGHDN and CDR2 is FVKESK. V lost 4 bases and J lost 2; bases outside the gene matches: 7. The CDR3 has 15 residues. The CDR3 reads CASSPRTGSPYEQYF. The CDR3 DNA reads as TGTGCCAGCAGCCCTCGGACAGGGAGCCCCTACGAGCAGTACTTC.

The genes are TRBV4-1 and TRBJ2-7; 7 bases agree with TRBD2. The CDR3 loop spans 17 amino acids. V shed 3 bases, J shed 2 bases, and the junction held 13 bases outside the gene matches. Looked up from germline, CDR1 is MGHRA and CDR2 is YSYEKL. CDR3 sequence reads: CASSQETSAAGPYEQYF. In DNA, the CDR3 is TGCGCCAGCAGCCAGGAGACCTCCGCAGCGGGGCCCTACGAGCAGTACTTC.

The chain couples TRBV4-1 to TRBJ2-1, with 10 bases identical to TRBD2. The CDR3 runs 15 residues. V shed 1 base and J 6 bases; nucleotides not matched to a gene: 3. Germline assignment: CDR1 MGHRA and CDR2 YSYEKL. The CDR3 loop is CASSQAQREGNEQFF. The DNA for the CDR3 is TGCGCCAGCAGCCAAGCTCAGCGGGAGGGCAATGAGCAGTTCTTC.

This chain connects TRBV27 to TRBJ2-7, with D unresolved. This CDR3 has 11 residues. V was trimmed by 4 bases and J by 1 base, leaving 2 bases between them. In germline, CDR1 is MNHEY, CDR2 SMNVEV (reference sequence). In nucleotides, the CDR3 is TGTGCCAGCAGTTCATCCTACGAGCAGTACTTC. Its translation: CASSSSYEQYF.

This sequence joins TRBV6-1 and TRBJ2-2, with 10 bases matching TRBD2. The CDR3 sequence is 16 residues long. Germline V CDR1 and CDR2: MNHNS, SASEGT. V dropped 1 base and J dropped 7; count of bases not matched to a gene: 6. The DNA for the CDR3 is TGTGCCAGCAGTGAAGTGGCTAGCGGGGGTGGCGGGGAGCTGTTTTTT. As protein: CASSEVASGGGGELFF.

The chain has TRBV5-1 and TRBJ2-7; D perhaps matches TRBD1 (5 bases). The CDR3 consists of 14 residues. The V gene's germline CDR1 is SGHRS and CDR2 YFSETQ. Between the trimmed V and J ends, which lost 1 base and 2 bases, there was a span of 10 bases. The CDR3, as DNA: TGCGCCAGCAGCTTGTTTGCAGGGACCTACGAGCAGTACTTC. Translation gives CASSLFAGTYEQYF. The full variable domain, in which reference TRBV5-1 and TRBJ2-7 provide the parts outside the CDR3, is KAGVTQTPRYLIKTRGQQVTLSCSPISGHRSVSWYQQTPGQGLQFLFEYFSETQRNKGNFPGRFSGRQFSNSRSEMNVSTLELGDSALYLCASSLFAGTYEQYFGPGTRLTVT.

J is TRBJ1-2 and V is TRBV19, with TRBD1 as a possible D gene (5 bases). This CDR3 is 14 amino acids long. Germline V gene data show CDR1 as LNHDA and CDR2 as SQIVND (reference sequence). Trimming left V 3 bases short and J 8 bases short, with 16 bases between. CDR3 DNA: TGTGCCAGTAGTATCGGAGGGGAAATGATGGGCTACACCTTC. It encodes CASSIGGEMMGYTF.

The chain joins TRBV7-2 to TRBJ2-2; 12 bases align to TRBD2. This CDR3 is built from 16 residues. V shed 6 bases, J shed 0 bases, and the junction held 2 bases outside the gene matches. Germline V gene data show CDR1 as SGHTA and CDR2 as FQGNSA. The chain's CDR3 is CASSLAGGPNTGELFF. The DNA of the CDR3 is TGTGCCAGCAGTCTAGCGGGGGGGCCGAACACCGGGGAGCTGTTTTTT. Based on the CDR3 plus reference TRBV7-2 and TRBJ2-2, the full variable domain is GAGVSQSPSNKVTEKGKDVELRCDPISGHTALYWYRQSLGQGLEFLIYFQGNSAPDKSGLPSDRFSAERTGGSVSTLTIQRTQQEDSAVYLCASSLAGGPNTGELFFGEGSRLTVL.